Below are 6 T cell receptor beta chains sequenced from a single sample in a study of blood T cells in healthy people across ages. Through a sample-barcoded 5' primer and a J-beta primer mix, a second PCR was run for roughly 6 to 12 cycles. MiXCR was run by TCRdb on the 5' RACE reads, yielding one entry per CDR3 protein. In the table there are 650,000 to 800,000 distinct CDR3 sequences, under 45% of which are singletons. The sequencing sample was made of blood. Every receptor here comes from a man aged 55 to 70 in good health.

The chain combines TRBV6-6 with TRBJ1-5; tentatively, D is TRBD1 (6 bases). The CDR3 runs 15 residues. Germline CDR1 and CDR2: MNHNY and SVGAGI (reference sequence). With 7 bases removed from V and 2 bases from J, the gap between germline ends came to 15 bases. This chain's CDR3 is CASTTGQYGNQPQHF. In DNA, the CDR3 is TGTGCCAGCACAACAGGACAGTATGGCAATCAGCCCCAGCATTTT.

The chain has TRBV12-3 or TRBV12-4 and TRBJ2-1, with 11 bases fitting TRBD2. V gave up 3 bases and J gave up 5 bases; unmatched junction bases: 9. The CDR3 runs 17 residues. The CDR3, as DNA: TGTGCCAGCAGTTTCGGGCTAGCGGGGGGCCTCGACAATGAGCAGTTCTTC. It is translated as CASSFGLAGGLDNEQFF.

The chain joins TRBV3-1 to TRBJ2-2; 8 positions agree with TRBD2. This CDR3 is 14 amino acids long. The V segment lost 1 base and the J segment 6 bases; nucleotides outside the gene matches: 1. In germline, CDR1 is LGHDT, CDR2 YNNKEL (reference sequence). The CDR3 DNA reads as TGTGCCAGCAGCCAAGGGCGGGGGGCCGGGGAGCTGTTTTTT. This encodes CASSQGRGAGELFF.

The rearrangement links TRBV20-1 to TRBJ2-6; D is possibly TRBD1 or TRBD2 (6 bases each). V was cut by 1 base and J by 0 bases, with 10 bases left in between. Germline V gives CDR1 DFQATT, CDR2 SNEGSKA (reference sequence). There are 16 residues in the CDR3. DNA of the CDR3: TGCAGTGCTAGAGTGGGGGGCGCCTCTGGGGCCAACGTCCTGACTTTC. Translation: CSARVGGASGANVLTF.

The chain links TRBV20-1 to TRBJ2-7; the match to TRBD2 covers 10 bases. The CDR3 sequence is 14 residues long. Unmatched junction bases numbered 6, after V lost 5 bases and J lost 2 bases. Germline V gives CDR1 DFQATT, CDR2 SNEGSKA (reference sequence). The CDR3 sequence is CSALSGGKAYEQYF. The CDR3 region has the DNA TGCAGTGCTCTTAGCGGGGGGAAGGCCTACGAGCAGTACTTC.

The J gene is TRBJ1-1, the V gene TRBV5-5; a possible D gene is TRBD1 (5 bases). The CDR3 sequence is 16 residues long. Per the germline V gene, CDR1 is SGHKS and CDR2 is YYEKEE (reference sequence). Trimming removed 4 bases from V and 3 bases from J, with 19 bases in between. In DNA form, the CDR3 reads TGTGCCAGCAGCCAGCGTTACAGGTATTCCTACACTGAAGCTTTCTTT. Amino acid sequence: CASSQRYRYSYTEAFF.